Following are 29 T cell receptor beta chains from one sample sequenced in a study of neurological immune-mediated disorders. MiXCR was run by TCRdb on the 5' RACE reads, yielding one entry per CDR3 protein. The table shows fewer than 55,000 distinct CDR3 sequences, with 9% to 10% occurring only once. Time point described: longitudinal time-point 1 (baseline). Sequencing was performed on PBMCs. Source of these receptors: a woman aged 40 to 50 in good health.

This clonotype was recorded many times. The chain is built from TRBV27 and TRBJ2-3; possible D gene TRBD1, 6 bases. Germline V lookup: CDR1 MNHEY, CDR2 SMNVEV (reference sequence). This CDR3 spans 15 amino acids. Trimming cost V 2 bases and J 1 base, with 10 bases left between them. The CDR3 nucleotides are TGTGCCAGCAGTTTACAGCCAGGGGGCACAGATACGCAGTATTTT. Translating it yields CASSLQPGGTDTQYF.

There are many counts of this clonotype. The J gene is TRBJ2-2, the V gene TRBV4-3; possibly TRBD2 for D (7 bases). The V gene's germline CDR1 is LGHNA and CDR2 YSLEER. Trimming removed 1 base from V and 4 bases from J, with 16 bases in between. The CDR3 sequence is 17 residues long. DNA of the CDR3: TGCGCCAGCAGCCAAGGTCCGGGGGGCGCGGGCACCGGGGAGCTGTTTTTT. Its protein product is CASSQGPGGAGTGELFF.

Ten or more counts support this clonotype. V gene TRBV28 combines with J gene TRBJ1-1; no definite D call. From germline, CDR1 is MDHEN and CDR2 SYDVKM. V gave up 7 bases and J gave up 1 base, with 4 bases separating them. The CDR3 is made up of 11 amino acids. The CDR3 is CASTANTEAFF. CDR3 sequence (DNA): TGTGCCAGCACGGCGAACACTGAAGCTTTCTTT.

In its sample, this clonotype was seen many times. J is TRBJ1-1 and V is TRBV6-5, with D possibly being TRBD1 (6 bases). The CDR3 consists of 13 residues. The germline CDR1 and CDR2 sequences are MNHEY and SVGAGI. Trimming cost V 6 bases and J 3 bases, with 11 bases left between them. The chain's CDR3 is CASSRGGHTEAFF. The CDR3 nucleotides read TGTGCCAGCAGCCGGGGGGGGCACACTGAAGCTTTCTTT.

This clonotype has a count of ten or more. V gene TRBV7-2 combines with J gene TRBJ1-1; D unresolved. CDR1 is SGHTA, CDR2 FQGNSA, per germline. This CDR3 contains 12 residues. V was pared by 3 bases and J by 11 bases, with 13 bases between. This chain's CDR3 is CASSLDGAAAFF. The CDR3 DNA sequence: TGTGCCAGCAGCTTGGACGGTGCGGCTGCTTTCTTT. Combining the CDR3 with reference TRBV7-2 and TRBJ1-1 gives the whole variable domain GAGVSQSPSNKVTEKGKDVELRCDPISGHTALYWYRQSLGQGLEFLIYFQGNSAPDKSGLPSDRFSAERTGGSVSTLTIQRTQQEDSAVYLCASSLDGAAAFFGQGTRLTVV.

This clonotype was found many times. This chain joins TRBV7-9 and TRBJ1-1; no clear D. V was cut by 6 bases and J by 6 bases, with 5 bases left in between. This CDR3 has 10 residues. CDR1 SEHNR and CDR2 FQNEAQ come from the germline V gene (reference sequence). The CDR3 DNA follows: TGTGCCAGCAGTCGATCTGAAGCTTTCTTT. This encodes CASSRSEAFF.

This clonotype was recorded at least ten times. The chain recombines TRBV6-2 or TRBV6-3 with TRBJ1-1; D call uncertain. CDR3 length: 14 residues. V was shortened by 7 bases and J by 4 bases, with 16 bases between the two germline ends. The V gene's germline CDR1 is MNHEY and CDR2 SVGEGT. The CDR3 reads CASTPGRAGTEAFF. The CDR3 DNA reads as TGTGCCAGCACCCCCGGTAGGGCGGGCACTGAAGCTTTCTTT.

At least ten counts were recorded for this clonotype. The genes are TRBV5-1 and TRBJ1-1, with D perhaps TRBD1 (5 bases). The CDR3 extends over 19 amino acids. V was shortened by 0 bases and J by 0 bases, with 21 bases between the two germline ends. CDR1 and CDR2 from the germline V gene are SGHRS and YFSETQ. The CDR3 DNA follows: TGCGCCAGCAGCTTGGTGGCAGGGAGGAGGACGGGCTTGAACACTGAAGCTTTCTTT. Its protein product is CASSLVAGRRTGLNTEAFF.

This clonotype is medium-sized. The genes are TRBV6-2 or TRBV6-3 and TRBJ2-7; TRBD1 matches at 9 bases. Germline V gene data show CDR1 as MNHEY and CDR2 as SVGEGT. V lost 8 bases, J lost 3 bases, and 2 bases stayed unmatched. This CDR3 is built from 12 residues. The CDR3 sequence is CASGTGIYEQYF. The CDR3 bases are TGTGCCAGCGGGACAGGGATCTACGAGCAGTACTTC.

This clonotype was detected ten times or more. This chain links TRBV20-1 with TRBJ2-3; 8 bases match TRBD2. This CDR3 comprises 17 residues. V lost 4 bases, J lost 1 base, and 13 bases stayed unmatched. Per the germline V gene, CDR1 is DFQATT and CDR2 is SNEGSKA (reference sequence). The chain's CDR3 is CSAKKGGGNRGTDTQYF. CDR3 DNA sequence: TGCAGTGCTAAAAAGGGCGGGGGGAACCGCGGCACAGATACGCAGTATTTT.

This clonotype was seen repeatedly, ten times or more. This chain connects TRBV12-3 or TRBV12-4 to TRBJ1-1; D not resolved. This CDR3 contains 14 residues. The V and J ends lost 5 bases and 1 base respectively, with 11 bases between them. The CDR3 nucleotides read TGTGCCAGCAGTCGGGAGATATCGAACACTGAAGCTTTCTTT. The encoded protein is CASSREISNTEAFF.

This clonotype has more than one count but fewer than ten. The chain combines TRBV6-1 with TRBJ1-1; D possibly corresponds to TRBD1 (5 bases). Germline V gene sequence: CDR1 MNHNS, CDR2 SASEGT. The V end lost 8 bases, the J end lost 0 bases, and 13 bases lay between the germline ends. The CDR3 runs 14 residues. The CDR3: CASVTGVMNTEAFF. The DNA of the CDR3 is TGTGCCAGCGTAACAGGAGTAATGAACACTGAAGCTTTCTTT.

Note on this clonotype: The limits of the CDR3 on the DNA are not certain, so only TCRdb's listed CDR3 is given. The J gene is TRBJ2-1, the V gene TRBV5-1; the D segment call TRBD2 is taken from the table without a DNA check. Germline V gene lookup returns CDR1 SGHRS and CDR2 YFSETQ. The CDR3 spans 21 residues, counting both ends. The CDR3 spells CASSFYICSVGGTSGHNEQFF.

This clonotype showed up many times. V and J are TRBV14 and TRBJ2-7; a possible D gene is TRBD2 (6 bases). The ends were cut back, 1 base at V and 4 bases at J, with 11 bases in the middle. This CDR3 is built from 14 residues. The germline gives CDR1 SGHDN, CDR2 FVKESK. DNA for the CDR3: TGTGCCAGCAGCCAAGGGGGGGTCCCTTACGAGCAGTACTTC. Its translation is CASSQGGVPYEQYF.

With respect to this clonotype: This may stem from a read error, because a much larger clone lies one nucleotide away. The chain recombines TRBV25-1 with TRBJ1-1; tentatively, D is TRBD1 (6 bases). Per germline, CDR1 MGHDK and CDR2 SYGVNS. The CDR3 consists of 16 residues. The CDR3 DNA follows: TGTTCCAGCAGTGGGCAGGGGCCCCAGAGGAACACTGAAGCTTTCTTT. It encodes CSSSGQGPQRNTEAFF.

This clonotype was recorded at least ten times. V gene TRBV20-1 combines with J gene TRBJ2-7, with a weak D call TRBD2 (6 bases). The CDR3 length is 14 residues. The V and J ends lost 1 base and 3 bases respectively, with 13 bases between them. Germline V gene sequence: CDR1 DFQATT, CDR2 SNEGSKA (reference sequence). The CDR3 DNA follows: TGCAGTGCTAGAGCCCGGGCGGGGCTCTACGAGCAGTACTTC. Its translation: CSARARAGLYEQYF.

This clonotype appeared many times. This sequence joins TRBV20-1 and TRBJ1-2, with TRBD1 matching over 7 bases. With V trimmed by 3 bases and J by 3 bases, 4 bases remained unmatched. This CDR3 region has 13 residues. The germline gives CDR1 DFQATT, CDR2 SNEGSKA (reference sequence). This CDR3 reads CSASVQGHYGYTF. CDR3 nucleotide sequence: TGCAGTGCTAGTGTACAGGGGCACTATGGCTACACCTTC.

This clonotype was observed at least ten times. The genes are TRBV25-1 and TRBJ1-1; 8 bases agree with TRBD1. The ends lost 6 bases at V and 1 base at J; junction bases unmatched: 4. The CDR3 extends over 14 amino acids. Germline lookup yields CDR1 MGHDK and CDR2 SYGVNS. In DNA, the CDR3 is TGTGCCAGCAGCCTAGACAGGGGGAACACTGAAGCTTTCTTT. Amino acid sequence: CASSLDRGNTEAFF.

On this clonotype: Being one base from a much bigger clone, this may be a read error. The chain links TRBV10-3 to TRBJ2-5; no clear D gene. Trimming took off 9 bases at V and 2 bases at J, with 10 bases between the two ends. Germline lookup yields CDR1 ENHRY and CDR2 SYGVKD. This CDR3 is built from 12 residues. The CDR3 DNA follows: TGTGCCATACGAGAAGGGCAAGAGACCCAGTACTTC. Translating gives CAIREGQETQYF.

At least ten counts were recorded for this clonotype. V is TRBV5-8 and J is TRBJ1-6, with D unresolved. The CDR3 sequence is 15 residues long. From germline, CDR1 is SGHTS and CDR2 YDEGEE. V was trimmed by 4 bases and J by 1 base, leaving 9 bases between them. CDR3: CASSHVGSYNSPLHF. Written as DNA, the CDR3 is TGTGCCAGCAGCCATGTGGGGTCCTATAATTCACCCCTCCACTTT.

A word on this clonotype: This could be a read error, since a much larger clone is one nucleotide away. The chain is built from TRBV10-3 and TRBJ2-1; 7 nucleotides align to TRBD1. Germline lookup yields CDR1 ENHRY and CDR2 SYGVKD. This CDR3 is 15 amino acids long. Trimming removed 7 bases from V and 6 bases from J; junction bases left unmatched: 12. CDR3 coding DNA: TGTGCCATCAAGCGTGGGACAGTGAAGACCAATGAGCAGTTCTTC. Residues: CAIKRGTVKTNEQFF.

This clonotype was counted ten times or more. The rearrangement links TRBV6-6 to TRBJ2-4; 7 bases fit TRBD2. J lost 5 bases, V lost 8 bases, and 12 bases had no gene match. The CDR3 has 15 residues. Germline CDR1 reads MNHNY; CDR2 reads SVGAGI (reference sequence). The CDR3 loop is CASRSLQAGENIQYF. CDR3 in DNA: TGTGCCAGCCGTTCTCTCCAGGCGGGAGAAAACATTCAGTACTTC.

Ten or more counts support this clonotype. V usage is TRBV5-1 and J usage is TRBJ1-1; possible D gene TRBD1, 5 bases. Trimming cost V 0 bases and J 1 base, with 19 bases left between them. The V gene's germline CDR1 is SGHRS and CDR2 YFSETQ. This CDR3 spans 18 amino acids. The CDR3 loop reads CASSLGSPWPGGNTEAFF. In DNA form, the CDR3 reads TGCGCCAGCAGCTTGGGGTCCCCCTGGCCCGGGGGGAACACTGAAGCTTTCTTT.

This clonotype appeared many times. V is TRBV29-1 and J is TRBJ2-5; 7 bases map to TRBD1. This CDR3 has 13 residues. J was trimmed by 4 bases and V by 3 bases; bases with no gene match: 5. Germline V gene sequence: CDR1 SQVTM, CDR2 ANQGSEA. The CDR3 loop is CSVETYRGETQYF. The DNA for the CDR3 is TGCAGCGTTGAGACCTACAGGGGAGAGACCCAGTACTTC.

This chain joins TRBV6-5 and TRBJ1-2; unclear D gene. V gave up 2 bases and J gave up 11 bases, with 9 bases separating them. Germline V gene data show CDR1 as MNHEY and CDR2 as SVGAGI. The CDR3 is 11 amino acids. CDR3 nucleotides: TGTGCCAGCAGTTACACGGGTGGTTACACCTTC. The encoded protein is CASSYTGGYTF.

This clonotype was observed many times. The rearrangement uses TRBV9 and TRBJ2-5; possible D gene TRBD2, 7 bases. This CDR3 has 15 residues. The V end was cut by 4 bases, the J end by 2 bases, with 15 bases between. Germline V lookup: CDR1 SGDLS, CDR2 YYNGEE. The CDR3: CASSPGASGQETQYF. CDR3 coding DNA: TGTGCCAGCAGCCCAGGGGCTAGCGGACAAGAGACCCAGTACTTC.

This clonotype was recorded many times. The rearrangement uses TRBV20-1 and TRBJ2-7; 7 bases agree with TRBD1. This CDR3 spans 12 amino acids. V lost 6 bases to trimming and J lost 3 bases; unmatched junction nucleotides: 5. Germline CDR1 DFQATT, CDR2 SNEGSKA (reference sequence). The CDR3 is CSAQRQGYEQYF. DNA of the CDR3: TGCAGTGCCCAAAGACAGGGCTACGAGCAGTACTTC.

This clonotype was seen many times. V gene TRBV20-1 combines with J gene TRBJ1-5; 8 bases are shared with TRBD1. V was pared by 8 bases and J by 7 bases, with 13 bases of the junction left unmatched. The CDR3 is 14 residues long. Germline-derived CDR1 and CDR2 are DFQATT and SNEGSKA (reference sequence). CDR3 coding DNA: TGCAGTACCTTTGGACAGGGCATGGGCCAGCCCCAGCATTTT. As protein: CSTFGQGMGQPQHF.

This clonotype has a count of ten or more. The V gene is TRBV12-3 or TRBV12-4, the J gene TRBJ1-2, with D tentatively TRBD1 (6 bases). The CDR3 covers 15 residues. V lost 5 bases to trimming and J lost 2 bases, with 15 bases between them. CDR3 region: CASSPTLTGNYGYTF. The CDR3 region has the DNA TGTGCCAGCAGTCCGACCCTAACAGGGAACTATGGCTACACCTTC.